A single sample gave rise to the 14 T cell receptor beta chains below, sequenced in a study of OX40 agonist ivuxolimab in advanced cancers. Generated by immunoSEQ multiplex PCR, the TCRdb table keeps only in-frame clones and is missing some. The sample contains more than 45,000 clones, around nine tenths of which appear only once. The sample consisted of CD4+ or CD8+ T cells sorted from blood, taken in a trial of the OX40 agonist ivuxolimab. These receptors all stem from an adult with an advanced solid tumor such as melanoma, head and neck, liver or kidney cancer.

This chain connects TRBV18 to TRBJ1-3; the match to TRBD1 covers 12 bases. CDR3 size: 19 residues. CDR1 is KGHSH and CDR2 is LQKENI in the germline V gene. J was trimmed by 2 bases and V by 4 bases; bases with no gene match: 12. The CDR3 coding sequence is TGTGCCAGCTCACGGGACAGGGGGCGCCCAGCTGCGACTGGAAACACCATATATTTT. It translates to CASSRDRGRPAATGNTIYF.

This chain joins TRBV18 and TRBJ2-7; 9 nucleotides match TRBD2. Germline V gives CDR1 KGHSH, CDR2 LQKENI. Losses at the gene ends were 3 bases for V and 0 bases for J; bases not matched to a gene: 3. This CDR3 comprises 15 residues. Here the CDR3 DNA reads TGTGCCAGCTCACCGTCACTAGCGGGCTCCTACGAGCAGTACTTC. It specifies CASSPSLAGSYEQYF.

The rearrangement uses TRBV2 and TRBJ1-5; D is ambiguous. Between the trimmed V and J ends, which lost 0 bases and 6 bases, there was a span of 3 bases. Germline values: CDR1 SNHLY, CDR2 FYNNEI. The CDR3 is 12 residues long. CDR3 region: CASSEAIQPQHF. The CDR3 bases are TGTGCCAGCAGTGAAGCGATTCAGCCCCAGCATTTT.

The gene calls are TRBV6-6 and TRBJ2-5; D may be TRBD1 (5 bases). Per germline, CDR1 MNHNY and CDR2 SVGAGI (reference sequence). Trimming removed 10 bases at V and 1 base at J, with 13 bases between. This CDR3 has 13 amino acids. The CDR3 nucleotides are TGTGCCACCTCCGGGCAGGGCCAAGAGACCCAGTACTTC. It translates to CATSGQGQETQYF.

The V and J genes are TRBV10-3 and TRBJ1-3; D unresolved. Trimming cost V 2 bases and J 1 base, with 12 bases left between them. The CDR3 contains 16 residues. Germline CDR1 is ENHRY and CDR2 is SYGVKD. Here the CDR3 reads CAISEGRLGSGNTIYF. DNA of the CDR3: TGTGCCATCAGTGAGGGCCGGCTCGGGTCTGGAAACACCATATATTTT.

The V gene is TRBV19, the J gene TRBJ1-5; TRBD1 matches at 10 bases. CDR3 length equals 15 residues. Germline-derived CDR1 and CDR2 are LNHDA and SQIVND (reference sequence). Trimming took 7 bases from V and 2 from J; bases not matched to a gene: 5. DNA for the CDR3: TGTGCCAGTACCCGGACAGGGGGTGGCAATCAGCCCCAGCATTTT. Translated: CASTRTGGGNQPQHF. The whole variable domain, filled in from reference TRBV19 and TRBJ1-5, reads DGGITQSPKYLFRKEGQNVTLSCEQNLNHDAMYWYRQDPGQGLRLIYYSQIVNDFQKGDIAEGYSVSREKKESFPLTVTSAQKNPTAFYLCASTRTGGGNQPQHFGDGTRLSIL.

This chain connects TRBV11-1 to TRBJ1-2; D is unclear. Germline loops: CDR1 SGHAT, CDR2 FQDESV (reference sequence). This CDR3 contains 14 residues. The ends were cut back, 4 bases at V and 4 bases at J, with 13 bases in the middle. CDR3 DNA sequence: TGTGCCAGCAGCTCCGACACTTCAGGCTATGGCTACACCTTC. Amino acids: CASSSDTSGYGYTF.

The chain uses TRBV14 and TRBJ1-4; D perhaps matches TRBD1 (5 bases). The CDR3 totals 15 residues. Trimming removed 2 bases at V and 3 bases at J, with 10 bases between. Germline CDR1 reads SGHDN; CDR2 reads FVKESK. Here the CDR3 DNA reads TGTGCCAGCAGCCAACTTAGGGGACCTAATGAAAAACTGTTTTTT. This codes for CASSQLRGPNEKLFF.

The chain has TRBV5-1 and TRBJ1-1; D unclear. Germline CDR1 is SGHRS and CDR2 is YFSETQ. V was clipped by 4 bases and J by 1 base, with 11 bases between them. The CDR3 runs 14 residues. The CDR3 nucleotides read TGCGCCAGCAGCGACCGGACGGGGAACACTGAAGCTTTCTTT. It translates to CASSDRTGNTEAFF. Looking up the rest from reference TRBV5-1 and TRBJ1-1 gives the full variable domain: KAGVTQTPRYLIKTRGQQVTLSCSPISGHRSVSWYQQTPGQGLQFLFEYFSETQRNKGNFPGRFSGRQFSNSRSEMNVSTLELGDSALYLCASSDRTGNTEAFFGQGTRLTVV.

CDR3 amino acids: CASTRQGVAGELFF. The CDR3 coding sequence is TGTGCCAGCACCAGGCAGGGGGTGGCCGGGGAGCTGTTTTTT. The chain is built from TRBV6-5 and TRBJ2-2, with 7 bases lining up with TRBD1. CDR3 length: 14 amino acids. Germline CDR1 and CDR2: MNHEY and SVGAGI. V lost 7 bases, J lost 6 bases, and 8 bases stayed unmatched.

The rearrangement uses TRBV30 and TRBJ2-5; 14 positions match TRBD2. The V gene's germline CDR1 is GTSNPN and CDR2 SVGIG (reference sequence). V lost 6 bases, J lost 1 base, and 7 bases stayed unmatched. CDR3 size: 16 residues. CDR3 protein: CACSRGLAGAQETQYF. In nucleotides, the CDR3 is TGTGCCTGCAGCCGGGGACTAGCGGGAGCCCAAGAGACCCAGTACTTC. The full variable domain, with the rest looked up from reference TRBV30 and TRBJ2-5, is SQTIHQWPATLVQPVGSPLSLECTVEGTSNPNLYWYRQAAGRGLQLLFYSVGIGQISSEVPQNLSASRPQDRQFILSSKKLLLSDSGFYLCACSRGLAGAQETQYFGPGTRLLVL.

This chain links TRBV2 with TRBJ1-4; 7 bases are shared with TRBD1. The CDR3 totals 16 residues. J gave up 6 bases and V 1 base, and 8 bases lay outside the gene matches. Germline V gives CDR1 SNHLY, CDR2 FYNNEI. The CDR3 region has the DNA TGTGCCAGCAGTGAAGAGGGGGCAAGACGGGATGAAAAACTGTTTTTT. It codes for CASSEEGARRDEKLFF.

The genes are TRBV7-9 and TRBJ2-1; 9 nucleotides line up with TRBD1. CDR1 is SEHNR, CDR2 FQNEAQ, per germline (reference sequence). V lost 5 bases to trimming and J lost 3 bases; unmatched junction nucleotides: 11. This CDR3 has 17 residues. CDR3 residues: CASSPGRRDRDYNEQFF. In DNA, the CDR3 is TGTGCCAGCAGCCCCGGTCGCCGGGACAGGGACTACAATGAGCAGTTCTTC. Together with reference TRBV7-9 and TRBJ2-1, the CDR3 gives the full variable domain: DTGVSQNPRHKITKRGQNVTFRCDPISEHNRLYWYRQTLGQGPEFLTYFQNEAQLEKSRLLSDRFSAERPKGSFSTLEIQRTEQGDSAMYLCASSPGRRDRDYNEQFFGPGTRLTVL.

This clone turned up a few times. The chain links TRBV19 to TRBJ2-5, with D possibly called TRBD1 or TRBD2 (5 bases each). Looked up from germline, CDR1 is LNHDA and CDR2 is SQIVND (reference sequence). Trimming stripped 8 bases from V and 5 bases from J, with 18 bases between. The CDR3 extends over 14 amino acids. This chain's CDR3 is CASGYGAVGETQYF. The CDR3, as DNA: TGTGCCAGTGGGTACGGGGCTGTTGGGGAGACCCAGTACTTC.